Following are 7 T cell receptor beta chains from one sample sequenced in a study of T cell changes during pregnancy in multiple sclerosis (dated by TCRdb to about 2019). The library was built by means of the immunoSEQ multiplex PCR assay. The clones in this table, taken by TCRdb from immuneACCESS, are in-frame only. Not every clone is retained; where verified, under half of the shortfall comes from an unresolved V gene, and the cause of the rest is unknown. Across this sample there are about 110,000 clones, with less than 95% seen only once. In total, the top ten clones hold less than 0.85% of the sample. The sequencing here drew on peripheral blood, taken in the third trimester of pregnancy. These receptors originate from a female donor in good health, enrolled as a control in a pregnancy study.

The V call is TRBV6-1, the J call TRBJ2-7, with TRBD1 identical over 11 bases. The CDR3 is 14 residues long. V was pared by 8 bases and J by 2 bases, with 5 bases of the junction left unmatched. Per the germline V gene, CDR1 is MNHNS and CDR2 is SASEGT. Written as DNA, the CDR3 is TGTGCCAGCGGAACGGGACAGGGGGCCTACGAGCAGTACTTC. Its protein is CASGTGQGAYEQYF.

The table lists this clone with a few counts. The gene calls are TRBV4-2 and TRBJ1-1, with 8 bases that match TRBD1. The CDR3 consists of 16 residues. The J segment lost 1 base and the V segment lost 3 bases, leaving 7 bases of the junction unmatched. Germline V gene lookup returns CDR1 LGHNA and CDR2 YNFKEQ. The CDR3 DNA reads TGTGCCAGCAGCCATCCCGACAGGGGAACGAACACTGAAGCTTTCTTT. Its protein is CASSHPDRGTNTEAFF.

The chain couples TRBV7-2 to TRBJ2-7, with 8 bases identical to TRBD2. Germline CDR1 and CDR2: SGHTA and FQGNSA. Trimming took 5 bases from V and 2 from J; bases not matched to a gene: 8. The CDR3 has 15 residues. The CDR3 is CASSPSPGGAYEQYF. The DNA for the CDR3 is TGTGCCAGCAGCCCTAGCCCCGGGGGGGCCTACGAGCAGTACTTC.

The genes are TRBV9 and TRBJ2-3; 11 bases line up with TRBD2. V shed 0 bases, J shed 2 bases, and the junction held 5 bases outside the gene matches. Germline assignment: CDR1 SGDLS and CDR2 YYNGEE. This CDR3 comprises 17 residues. The CDR3 DNA follows: TGTGCCAGCAGCGTAGCGAGTAGCGGGGGGGACACAGATACGCAGTATTTT. Residues: CASSVASSGGDTDTQYF. The full variable domain, with the rest looked up from reference TRBV9 and TRBJ2-3, is DSGVTQTPKHLITATGQRVTLRCSPRSGDLSVYWYQQSLDQGLQFLIQYYNGEERAKGNILERFSAQQFPDLHSELNLSSLELGDSALYFCASSVASSGGDTDTQYFGPGTRLTVL.

The chain is built from TRBV18 and TRBJ2-7, with 12 bases matching TRBD1. Germline values: CDR1 KGHSH, CDR2 LQKENI. V was pared by 3 bases and J by 7 bases, with 7 bases of the junction left unmatched. This CDR3 region has 15 residues. This CDR3 is CASSPDGTGGREQYF. CDR3 sequence (DNA): TGTGCCAGCTCACCGGACGGGACAGGGGGCCGGGAGCAGTACTTC.

The chain couples TRBV7-9 to TRBJ2-1; a possible D gene is TRBD1 (5 bases). CDR1 and CDR2 from the germline V gene are SEHNR and FQNEAQ (reference sequence). This CDR3 is 15 amino acids long. V lost 1 base to trimming and J lost 2 bases, with 9 bases between them. CDR3 in DNA: TGTGCCAGCAGCTTAGATTTAGGGGCCTACAATGAGCAGTTCTTC. It translates to CASSLDLGAYNEQFF. Supplemented by reference TRBV7-9 and TRBJ2-1, the full variable domain reads DTGVSQNPRHKITKRGQNVTFRCDPISEHNRLYWYRQTLGQGPEFLTYFQNEAQLEKSRLLSDRFSAERPKGSFSTLEIQRTEQGDSAMYLCASSLDLGAYNEQFFGPGTRLTVL.

This clone has just one count. V is TRBV7-9 and J is TRBJ1-2, with D possibly TRBD1 on 5 matching bases. Germline CDR1 reads SEHNR; CDR2 reads FQNEAQ (reference sequence). Trimming cost V 2 bases and J 7 bases, with 17 bases left between them. The CDR3 covers 15 residues. The CDR3 DNA sequence: TGTGCCAGCAGCTTAAGGTCCAGGGAAGCAACTGGCTACACCTTC. Protein sequence: CASSLRSREATGYTF. Full variable domain (missing parts from reference TRBV7-9 and TRBJ1-2): DTGVSQNPRHKITKRGQNVTFRCDPISEHNRLYWYRQTLGQGPEFLTYFQNEAQLEKSRLLSDRFSAERPKGSFSTLEIQRTEQGDSAMYLCASSLRSREATGYTFGSGTRLTVV.